These 25 T cell receptor beta chains share one sample of origin, sequenced in a study of blood T cell repertoires in COVID-19. Some clones are missing from TCRdb's copy, which holds only in-frame ones; the method was immunoSEQ multiplex PCR. The sample records roughly 440,000 clones, around 88% being singletons. Sequenced input: peripheral blood. These receptor sequences come from a woman aged 45-59 years with COVID-19, enrolled during active disease.

The V gene is TRBV6-5, the J gene TRBJ2-1; a possible D gene is TRBD2 (6 bases). The CDR3 consists of 13 residues. The germline V and J ends were trimmed by 6 bases and 4 bases, with 10 bases remaining between them. CDR1 MNHEY and CDR2 SVGAGI come from the germline V gene. The CDR3 protein is CASRVGGYNEQFF. The CDR3 nucleotides read TGTGCCAGCAGGGTGGGAGGATACAATGAGCAGTTCTTC.

The table lists this clone with a count of one. V usage is TRBV6-5 and J usage is TRBJ1-2, with D maybe TRBD1 (6 bases). Germline lookup yields CDR1 MNHEY and CDR2 SVGAGI. The CDR3 has 11 residues. Deletions cut 9 bases from V and 8 bases from J, with 13 bases between. As DNA, the CDR3 is TGTGCCAGACAGGGTGGTCAGGGCTACACCTTC. Encoded protein: CARQGGQGYTF.

V gene TRBV27 combines with J gene TRBJ2-7; D uncertain. This CDR3 has 12 amino acids. Trimming took 8 bases from V and 0 from J, leaving 8 bases between them. Looked up from germline, CDR1 is MNHEY and CDR2 is SMNVEV (reference sequence). The CDR3 bases are TGTGCCAGCGGCCGGAGCTCCTACGAGCAGTACTTC. Protein product: CASGRSSYEQYF.

The rearrangement links TRBV18 to TRBJ2-3; weak D call: TRBD1 (6 bases). CDR1 KGHSH and CDR2 LQKENI come from the germline V gene. Trimming pared 3 bases from V and 9 bases from J, leaving 22 bases between. The length of the CDR3 is 16 residues. Here the CDR3 reads CASSPGTPSLSDTQYF. For the CDR3, the DNA is TGTGCCAGCTCACCGGGGACACCGTCGTTGAGCGACACGCAGTATTTT.

The chain has TRBV5-1 and TRBJ2-3, with a tentative D call TRBD1 (6 bases). In germline, CDR1 is SGHRS, CDR2 YFSETQ. The CDR3 has 16 amino acids. Trimming pared 0 bases from V and 2 bases from J, leaving 13 bases between. The CDR3 bases are TGCGCCAGCAGCTTGGGTGAGGGGGAATTCACAGATACGCAGTATTTT. It yields the protein CASSLGEGEFTDTQYF.

The genes are TRBV19 and TRBJ1-2; 7 nucleotides align to TRBD1. J lost 4 bases, V lost 5 bases, and 7 bases had no gene match. This CDR3 contains 14 residues. Germline CDR1 reads LNHDA; CDR2 reads SQIVND (reference sequence). The CDR3 reads CASSSQGTAYGYTF. The CDR3 DNA sequence: TGTGCCAGTAGTTCCCAAGGGACAGCCTATGGCTACACCTTC.

The chain is built from TRBV7-9 and TRBJ1-6; D ambiguous. The CDR3 extends over 14 amino acids. With 5 bases removed from V and 7 bases from J, the gap between germline ends came to 12 bases. From germline, CDR1 is SEHNR and CDR2 FQNEAQ (reference sequence). The CDR3, as DNA: TGTGCCAGCAGCGTGGGCGCCGTAAATTCACCCCTCCACTTT. It yields the protein CASSVGAVNSPLHF.

The chain has TRBV30 and TRBJ2-7, with 9 bases matching TRBD1. CDR1 is GTSNPN, CDR2 SVGIG, per germline (reference sequence). The V segment lost 0 bases and the J segment 5 bases; nucleotides outside the gene matches: 8. CDR3 length: 15 residues. The CDR3 nucleotides are TGTGCCTGGAGTGTTGCCGGGACAGGGAGCGACGAGCAGTACTTC. Translating gives CAWSVAGTGSDEQYF. Filled out from reference TRBV30 and TRBJ2-7, the complete variable domain reads SQTIHQWPATLVQPVGSPLSLECTVEGTSNPNLYWYRQAAGRGLQLLFYSVGIGQISSEVPQNLSASRPQDRQFILSSKKLLLSDSGFYLCAWSVAGTGSDEQYFGPGTRLTVT.

As regards this clone: At the DNA level, this CDR3 is encoded by other sequences in the same sample as well. V gene TRBV19 combines with J gene TRBJ1-5; D might be TRBD1 (6 bases). This CDR3 has 13 residues. Germline loops: CDR1 LNHDA, CDR2 SQIVND (reference sequence). Trimming took 1 base from V and 7 from J, leaving 8 bases between them. CDR3 bases: TGTGCCAGTAGTATAGGAGGGGGACAGCCCCAGCATTTT. Its protein is CASSIGGGQPQHF. Combining the CDR3 with reference TRBV19 and TRBJ1-5 gives the whole variable domain DGGITQSPKYLFRKEGQNVTLSCEQNLNHDAMYWYRQDPGQGLRLIYYSQIVNDFQKGDIAEGYSVSREKKESFPLTVTSAQKNPTAFYLCASSIGGGQPQHFGDGTRLSIL.

The chain links TRBV28 to TRBJ2-4, with D possibly matching TRBD2 (7 bases). CDR1 is MDHEN and CDR2 is SYDVKM in the germline V gene. The CDR3 consists of 14 residues. The V end was cut by 6 bases, the J end by 6 bases, with 15 bases between. The CDR3 DNA follows: TGTGCCAGCAGCTCCAGGGGCGGGGGAAACATTCAGTACTTC. Translated: CASSSRGGGNIQYF.

The gene calls are TRBV7-6 and TRBJ1-6, with D possibly TRBD1 on 6 matching bases. Trimming stripped 5 bases from V and 10 bases from J, with 18 bases between. The CDR3 sequence is 15 residues long. Per the germline V gene, CDR1 is SGHVS and CDR2 is FNYEAQ. CDR3 sequence reads: CASSRTDSRKSPLHF. CDR3 nucleotides: TGTGCCAGCAGCCGTACGGACAGTCGCAAGTCACCCCTCCACTTT.

J is TRBJ1-4 and V is TRBV30; no clear D gene. Germline loops: CDR1 GTSNPN, CDR2 SVGIG (reference sequence). The CDR3 covers 16 residues. Trimming stripped 2 bases from V and 0 bases from J, with 13 bases between. This chain's CDR3 is CAWSQASVATNEKLFF. The CDR3 DNA reads TGTGCCTGGAGTCAGGCGTCAGTAGCAACTAATGAAAAACTGTTTTTT.

The chain combines TRBV29-1 with TRBJ1-1, with 8 bases identical to TRBD1. The germline V gene has CDR1 SQVTM and CDR2 ANQGSEA. The V and J ends lost 6 bases and 5 bases, in that order; junction bases with no gene match: 8. CDR3 length: 13 residues. CDR3 residues: CSVDRQGHTEAFF. Here the CDR3 DNA reads TGCAGCGTGGACCGACAGGGGCATACTGAAGCTTTCTTT.

This chain joins TRBV30 and TRBJ2-3; 9 nucleotides line up with TRBD2. Germline values: CDR1 GTSNPN, CDR2 SVGIG (reference sequence). The CDR3 length is 17 residues. V shed 7 bases, J shed 2 bases, and the junction held 16 bases outside the gene matches. CDR3 residues: CASTLKAGGTYTDTQYF. CDR3 nucleotide sequence: TGTGCCTCCACTCTCAAAGCGGGGGGAACTTACACAGATACGCAGTATTTT.

This clone was picked up many times. This chain uses TRBV5-4 with TRBJ2-7; D not resolved. V was shortened by 1 base and J by 3 bases, with 8 bases between the two germline ends. This CDR3 comprises 13 residues. Germline V gene data show CDR1 as SGHNT and CDR2 as YYREEE (reference sequence). This CDR3 reads CASSLPEFYEQYF. The DNA for the CDR3 is TGTGCCAGCAGCTTGCCGGAGTTCTACGAGCAGTACTTC.

CDR3 residues: CASSSTPSLRDLNSPLHF. The CDR3 nucleotides read TGTGCCAGCAGCTCCACCCCAAGCCTCCGAGATCTTAATTCACCCCTCCACTTT. The chain has TRBV7-9 and TRBJ1-6, with unresolved D. This CDR3 has 18 amino acids. Germline assignment: CDR1 SEHNR and CDR2 FQNEAQ (reference sequence). V gave up 4 bases and J gave up 6 bases, with 22 bases separating them.

The sample holds one count of this clone. This CDR3 reads CASSWTRLADYNEQFF. CDR3 nucleotide sequence: TGCGCCAGCAGCTGGACCCGACTAGCCGACTACAATGAGCAGTTCTTC. The chain carries TRBV5-1 and TRBJ2-1; 7 nucleotides agree with TRBD2. The junction had 9 bases not matched to a gene; V was cut back by 3 bases and J by 3 bases. This CDR3 is 16 amino acids long. Germline CDR1 SGHRS, CDR2 YFSETQ.

CDR3 in DNA: TGTGCCTGGGGGACATTGGTTGAAAAACTGTTTTTT. Translated, it gives CAWGTLVEKLFF. The chain uses TRBV30 and TRBJ1-4; the D gene is possibly TRBD1 (6 bases). The CDR3 loop spans 12 amino acids. The germline V gene has CDR1 GTSNPN and CDR2 SVGIG (reference sequence). V was cut by 5 bases and J by 7 bases, with 11 bases left in between. The full variable domain, with the rest looked up from reference TRBV30 and TRBJ1-4, is SQTIHQWPATLVQPVGSPLSLECTVEGTSNPNLYWYRQAAGRGLQLLFYSVGIGQISSEVPQNLSASRPQDRQFILSSKKLLLSDSGFYLCAWGTLVEKLFFGSGTQLSVL.

This chain connects TRBV6-5 to TRBJ2-3, with unresolved D. CDR1 and CDR2 from the germline V gene are MNHEY and SVGAGI. The CDR3 has 13 amino acids. The germline V and J ends were trimmed by 5 bases and 10 bases, with 16 bases remaining between them. The CDR3 nucleotides read TGTGCCAGCAGTAAAATAACCCTGGGCGCGCAGTATTTT. This encodes CASSKITLGAQYF.

This clone came up once. The chain carries TRBV24-1 and TRBJ2-1, with D possibly TRBD2 on 5 matching bases. The ends were cut back, 6 bases at V and 10 bases at J, with 12 bases in the middle. CDR3 size: 12 residues. Germline V gene lookup returns CDR1 KGHDR and CDR2 SFDVKD. The CDR3 loop is CATSSRAPEQFF. The CDR3 coding sequence is TGTGCCACCAGTTCGAGGGCTCCGGAGCAGTTCTTC.

This chain connects TRBV5-5 to TRBJ1-4; D is possibly TRBD1 (5 bases). Germline V lookup: CDR1 SGHKS, CDR2 YYEKEE (reference sequence). This CDR3 is 15 amino acids long. Trimming left V 2 bases short and J 3 bases short, with 11 bases between. The DNA for the CDR3 is TGTGCCAGCAGCTTATCAAGGACACCTAATGAAAAACTGTTTTTT. Translating it yields CASSLSRTPNEKLFF.

The chain uses TRBV7-8 and TRBJ2-7; 15 positions agree with TRBD2. The ends lost 4 bases at V and 2 bases at J; junction bases unmatched: 9. Germline loops: CDR1 SGHVS, CDR2 FQNEAQ. CDR3 length equals 18 residues. The DNA for the CDR3 is TGTGCCAGCAGCTCCCGCCGGACTAGCGGGGGGGAAACCTACGAGCAGTACTTC. Translation gives CASSSRRTSGGETYEQYF.

Only a few counts were recorded for this clone. The V gene is TRBV30, the J gene TRBJ1-2, with unresolved D. Germline lookup yields CDR1 GTSNPN and CDR2 SVGIG (reference sequence). The CDR3 totals 11 residues. V lost 0 bases, J lost 7 bases, and 6 bases lay in between. The CDR3 protein is CAWSVSGGYTF. Written as DNA, the CDR3 is TGTGCCTGGAGTGTATCGGGTGGCTACACCTTC.

This chain connects TRBV6-1 to TRBJ2-2; D may be TRBD1 (5 bases). Germline V gene data show CDR1 as MNHNS and CDR2 as SASEGT. The ends were cut back, 2 bases at V and 0 bases at J, with 10 bases in the middle. The length of the CDR3 is 16 residues. CDR3 sequence: CASSENRGTNTGELFF. Here the CDR3 DNA reads TGTGCCAGCAGTGAAAATAGGGGTACGAACACCGGGGAGCTGTTTTTT.

The table lists this clone with a few counts. CDR3 in DNA: TGTGCCAGCAGCGGGACTAGCGGGGGCACAGATACGCAGTATTTT. This codes for CASSGTSGGTDTQYF. The chain has TRBV11-2 and TRBJ2-3, with 13 bases lining up with TRBD2. Germline CDR1 and CDR2: SGHAT and FQNNGV. The CDR3 totals 15 residues. V dropped 5 bases and J dropped 1; count of bases not matched to a gene: 0.